This T cell receptor (beta chain) was sequenced during a study of CD8+CD57+ T cells in acquired aplastic anemia. Study information: Yields of DNA that came from sorted CD4+ and CD8+ cells averaged approximately 3.5 ug. Study-wide results and caveats: Around 27 CD8+ CDR3 sequences occurred in both the patients and the controls.

Patients picked for sequencing had shown CD8+CD57+ cell expansion detected by flow cytometry. Blood came from patients not yet given any therapy. CDR1 SGHRS and CDR2 YFSETQ come from the germline V gene. The J segment lost 6 bases and the V segment lost 4 bases, leaving 10 bases of the junction unmatched. The CDR3 has 15 residues. On this clonotype: Antigen: not known. A much more abundant neighbour one base away suggests this may be a read error.

Genomic DNA was employed as the template in profiling TCR beta VDJ and CDR3. TCRdb fed the reads into MiXCR, producing one record per CDR3 protein. The table records some 170,000 distinct CDR3 sequences, roughly 48% of them present only once. The chain carries TRBV5-1 and TRBJ2-1; 7 nucleotides agree with TRBD2. The TCR originated in a human donor with aplastic anemia. Source material: sorted CD4+, CD8+, or CD8+CD57+ T cells (not recorded which) from PBMCs. The CDR3 protein is CASSARASGPNEQFF. CDR3 coding DNA: TGCGCCAGCAGCGCCCGGGCTAGCGGCCCCAATGAGCAGTTCTTC.